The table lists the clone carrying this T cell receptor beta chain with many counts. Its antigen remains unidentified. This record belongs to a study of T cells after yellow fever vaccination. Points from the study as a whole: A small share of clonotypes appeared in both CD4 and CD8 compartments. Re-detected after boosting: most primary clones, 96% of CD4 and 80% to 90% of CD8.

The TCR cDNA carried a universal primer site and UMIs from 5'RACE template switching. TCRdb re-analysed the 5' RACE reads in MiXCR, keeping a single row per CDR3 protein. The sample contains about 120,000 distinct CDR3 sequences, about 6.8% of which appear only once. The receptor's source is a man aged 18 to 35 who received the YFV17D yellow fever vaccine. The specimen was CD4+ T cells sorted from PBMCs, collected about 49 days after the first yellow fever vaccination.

This chain's CDR3 is CASSLALGSPEAFF. DNA of the CDR3: TGCGCCAGCAGCTTGGCCCTGGGGTCCCCTGAAGCTTTCTTT. The chain joins TRBV5-1 to TRBJ1-1, with D unclear. The V and J ends lost 0 bases and 6 bases respectively, with 12 bases between them. Germline V gene sequence: CDR1 SGHRS, CDR2 YFSETQ. The CDR3 is 14 residues long. Combining the CDR3 with reference TRBV5-1 and TRBJ1-1 gives the whole variable domain KAGVTQTPRYLIKTRGQQVTLSCSPISGHRSVSWYQQTPGQGLQFLFEYFSETQRNKGNFPGRFSGRQFSNSRSEMNVSTLELGDSALYLCASSLALGSPEAFFGQGTRLTVV.